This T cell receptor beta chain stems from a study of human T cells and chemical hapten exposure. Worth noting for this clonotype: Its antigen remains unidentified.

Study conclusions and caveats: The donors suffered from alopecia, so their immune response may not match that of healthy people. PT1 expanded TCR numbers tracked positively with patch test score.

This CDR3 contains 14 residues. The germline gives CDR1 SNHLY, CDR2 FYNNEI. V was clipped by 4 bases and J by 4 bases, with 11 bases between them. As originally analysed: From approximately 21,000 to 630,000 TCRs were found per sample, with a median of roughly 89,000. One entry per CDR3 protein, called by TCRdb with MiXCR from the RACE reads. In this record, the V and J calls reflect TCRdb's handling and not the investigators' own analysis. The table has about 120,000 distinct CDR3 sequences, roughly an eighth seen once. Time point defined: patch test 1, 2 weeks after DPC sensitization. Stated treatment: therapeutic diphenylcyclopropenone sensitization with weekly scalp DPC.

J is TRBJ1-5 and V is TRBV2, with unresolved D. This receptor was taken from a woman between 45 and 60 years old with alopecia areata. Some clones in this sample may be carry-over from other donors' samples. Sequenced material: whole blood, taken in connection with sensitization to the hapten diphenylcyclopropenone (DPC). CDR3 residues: CASSVTLGNQPQHF. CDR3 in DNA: TGTGCCAGCAGTGTGACGTTGGGGAATCAGCCCCAGCATTTT.